This T cell receptor (beta chain) was recovered during a study of T cell changes during pregnancy in multiple sclerosis. TCRdb's copy holds only in-frame clones and misses some; the assay was immunoSEQ multiplex PCR. The profile shows roughly 100,000 clones, about 90% of them singletons. The CDR3 is made up of 13 amino acids. Trimming took off 2 bases at V and 2 bases at J, with 10 bases between the two ends. Germline-derived CDR1 and CDR2 are GTSNPN and SVGIG (reference sequence). The chain links TRBV30 to TRBJ2-7, with TRBD1 as a possible D gene (5 bases). This receptor was identified in a female donor with multiple sclerosis, enrolled in a pregnancy study. Sequenced material: peripheral blood, taken after pregnancy. CDR3 nucleotide sequence: TGTGCCTGGAGTTTGACAGTACCCTACGAGCAGTACTTC. It is translated as CAWSLTVPYEQYF.